This TCR beta chain was sequenced during a study of OX40 agonist ivuxolimab in advanced cancers. Germline CDR1 reads SEHNR; CDR2 reads FQNEAQ (reference sequence). The CDR3 is 13 amino acids. The ends were cut back, 2 bases at V and 6 bases at J, with 8 bases in the middle. Findings of the study overall: The CD4+ and CD8+ T cells in the blood had expanded clonally by week 6 at 0.1 to 3.0 mg/kg.

About this clone itself: The antigen remains undetermined.

Profiling relied on immunoSEQ multiplex PCR, and the TCRdb table lists in-frame clones only, not all of them. The table records 70,000 or so clones, approximately 81% of them present only once. Autoimmune disease history or systemic immunosuppression excluded patients. This material consisted of CD4+ or CD8+ T cells sorted from blood, taken in a trial of the OX40 agonist ivuxolimab. This sequence was found in an adult with an advanced solid tumor such as melanoma, head and neck, liver or kidney cancer. The chain couples TRBV7-9 to TRBJ2-1; D unresolved. CDR3 nucleotide sequence: TGTGCCAGCAGCTTATATGGTGGCAATGAGCAGTTCTTC. Protein product: CASSLYGGNEQFF.